The present T cell receptor (beta chain) was sequenced within a study of blood T cell repertoires in COVID-19. For the study at large: The origin of the acute and convalescent COVID-19 samples was the United States, Italy and Spain.

Data came from immunoSEQ multiplex PCR; TCRdb stores just in-frame clones and leaves some out. The table has more than 60,000 clones, roughly 90% seen once; the top ten hold about 22%. The TCR originated in a woman aged 45-60 years with active or convalescent COVID-19. The sequenced material came from peripheral blood.

CDR3 nucleotides: TGTGCCAGCAGCTTAGATCCTAGCCGTCTCTACGAGCAGTACTTC. Translation gives CASSLDPSRLYEQYF. V and J are TRBV7-9 and TRBJ2-7; TRBD2 is a possible D gene (5 bases). Per the germline V gene, CDR1 is SEHNR and CDR2 is FQNEAQ (reference sequence). This CDR3 contains 15 residues. Trimming took 1 base from V and 3 from J, leaving 13 bases between them.